The entry that follows covers one T cell receptor beta chain sequence. Its antigen is unknown. Four PCR rounds used nested alpha and beta constant region primers plus the SP2 primer. Each CDR3 protein gets one entry after TCRdb re-called the UMI-ligation and nested PCR reads with MiXCR. The sample includes more than 13,000 distinct CDR3 sequences, under 6.5% of them seen just once. This record belongs to a study of naive and memory T cell subsets. Findings and caveats of the study: TCRs were reportedly recovered from both biopsy types, mostly tuberculin test sites.

Treatment defined: skin biopsy from PPD injection site in Mantoux-positive individual. The library had UMIs added by 3' ligation of an oligonucleotide to TCR cDNA. Input was about 1 to 1,100 ng of DNase-treated total RNA without cell sorting. The CDR3 runs to 16 residues. Germline loops: CDR1 MDHEN, CDR2 SYDVKM. V was pared by 7 bases and J by 1 base, with 12 bases of the junction left unmatched. The material was skin, obtained from a tuberculin skin test site. The source of this sequence is an adult in good health. The gene calls are TRBV28 and TRBJ2-5; 7 bases map to TRBD1. The CDR3 loop is CASTTLVQGPQETQYF. The CDR3 DNA reads TGTGCCAGCACTACTCTGGTACAGGGGCCCCAAGAGACCCAGTACTTC.